A selection of T cell receptor beta chains follows, all from one sample in a study of yellow fever vaccine responses in identical twins. TCRdb re-called the RT-PCR reads with MiXCR, one entry per CDR3 protein. The table lists about 21,000 distinct CDR3 sequences, roughly 80% of them singletons. The source was T cells from blood (PBMCs), unsorted or a sorted subset (not recorded which), collected before or after yellow fever vaccination (not recorded which). These receptors originate from a woman aged 18 to 35 who received the yellow fever vaccine. CDR3s include the opening cysteine and the closing phenylalanine or tryptophan. A D gene is named only where the DNA matches it firmly. Some rows have no size entry. The others give once, few or many, or a class for an expanded clone.

j_call | v_call | d_call | cdr3_length | clone_size | cdr3_aa | cdr3_nt
TRBJ2-2 | TRBV7-9 | TRBD2 | 15 | NA | CASSPLAGSTGELFF | TGTGCCAGCAGCCCTCTAGCGGGGTCCACCGGGGAGCTGTTTTTT
TRBJ2-3 | TRBV14 | NA | 13 | NA | CASSKSGGDTQYF | TGTGCCAGCAGCAAGAGCGGCGGTGATACGCAGTATTTT
TRBJ2-1 | TRBV7-9 | NA | 11 | NA | CASSFTGEAFF | TGTGCCAGCAGCTTTACGGGAGAGGCGTTCTTC
TRBJ2-3 | TRBV5-4 | TRBD1 | 17 | once | CASSLSDWDRATDTQYF | TGTGCCAGCAGCTTGAGTGATTGGGACAGGGCCACAGATACGCAGTATTTT
TRBJ2-1 | TRBV5-6 | NA | 16 | NA | CASSFKGGLEYNEQFF | TGTGCCAGCAGCTTTAAGGGGGGGCTAGAGTACAATGAGCAGTTCTTC
TRBJ2-1 | TRBV29-1 | NA | 11 | NA | CSVDPANEQFF | TGCAGCGTTGACCCGGCTAATGAGCAGTTCTTC
TRBJ2-7 | TRBV18 | NA | 17 | NA | CASSPPFRDLAGYEQYF | TGTGCCAGCTCACCACCATTCCGGGACTTGGCTGGTTACGAGCAGTACTTC
TRBJ2-7 | TRBV6-8 | NA | 13 | NA | CASSYSTAYEQYF | TGTGCCAGCAGTTACTCGACCGCGTACGAGCAGTACTTC
TRBJ1-5 | TRBV19 | NA | 15 | NA | CASSIWGTGNQPQHF | TGTGCCAGTAGTATCTGGGGGACGGGCAATCAGCCCCAGCATTTT
TRBJ2-5 | TRBV7-9 | NA | 13 | few | CASNLHGEETQYF | TGTGCCAGCAACCTCCACGGAGAAGAGACCCAGTACTTC
TRBJ2-1 | TRBV12-3/TRBV12-4 | TRBD1 | 14 | NA | CASSYRGSYNEQFF | TGTGCCAGCAGTTACAGGGGTAGTTACAATGAGCAGTTCTTC
TRBJ1-1 | TRBV18 | NA | 14 | NA | CASSPIRTATEAFF | TGTGCCAGCTCACCGATCAGGACAGCCACTGAAGCTTTCTTT
TRBJ2-7 | TRBV6-1 | NA | 15 | NA | CASSIDSLASYEQYF | TGTGCCAGCAGCATAGACAGTCTTGCATCTTACGAGCAGTACTTC
TRBJ2-7 | TRBV29-1 | NA | 12 | NA | CSVDNQGTEQYF | TGCAGCGTTGACAACCAAGGGACGGAGCAGTACTTC
TRBJ2-3 | TRBV4-2 | TRBD2 | 15 | NA | CASSARTSDTDTQYF | TGTGCCAGCAGCGCCCGGACTAGCGATACAGATACGCAGTATTTT
TRBJ2-2 | TRBV2 | NA | 13 | NA | CAGEPANTGELFF | TGTGCTGGGGAGCCCGCGAACACCGGGGAGCTGTTTTTT
TRBJ1-5 | TRBV18 | NA | 16 | NA | CASSRSGERSNQPQHF | TGTGCCAGCTCCCGGTCGGGTGAGAGGAGCAATCAGCCCCAGCATTTT
TRBJ2-7 | TRBV5-1 | NA | 18 | NA | CASSLAGEADTSSYEQYF | TGCGCCAGCAGCTTGGCCGGGGAAGCGGACACCAGCTCCTACGAGCAGTACTTC
TRBJ1-2 | TRBV11-2 | NA | 15 | NA | CASSLEPGSNYGYTF | TGTGCCAGCAGCTTAGAGCCGGGATCTAACTATGGCTACACCTTC
TRBJ2-3 | TRBV11-2 | TRBD1 | 14 | NA | CASSPRTGGDTQYF | TGTGCCAGCAGCCCCCGGACAGGGGGAGATACGCAGTATTTT
TRBJ2-5 | TRBV23-1 | NA | 12 | NA | CASRTGSLTQYF | TGCGCCAGCAGGACCGGGAGCCTTACCCAGTACTTC
TRBJ2-3 | TRBV7-6 | NA | 14 | NA | CASTRGGFTDTQYF | TGTGCCAGCACCCGGGGCGGTTTCACAGATACGCAGTATTTT
TRBJ2-3 | TRBV4-2 | TRBD2 | 17 | once | CASSGGLAGGGTDTQYF | TGTGCCAGCAGCGGTGGACTAGCGGGGGGAGGCACAGATACGCAGTATTTT
TRBJ2-5 | TRBV3-1 | NA | 11 | NA | CASSQVETQYF | TGTGCCAGCAGCCAAGTCGAGACCCAGTACTTC
TRBJ2-1 | TRBV12-2 | NA | 20 | few | CASRLVGGSNPPSSYNEQFF | TGTGCAAGTCGCTTAGTAGGGGGCAGTAACCCCCCGAGCTCCTACAATGAGCAGTTCTTC
TRBJ2-2 | TRBV29-1 | TRBD2 | 14 | NA | CSVVGLADTGELFF | TGCAGCGTGGTGGGACTAGCGGACACCGGGGAGCTGTTTTTT
TRBJ2-7 | TRBV12-5 | NA | 14 | once | CASGSRPLLDEQYF | TGTGCTAGTGGTTCAAGACCCCTACTGGACGAGCAGTACTTC
TRBJ1-3 | TRBV4-3 | NA | 16 | NA | CASSLMRGATGNTIYF | TGCGCCAGCAGTTTGATGCGGGGGGCTACTGGAAACACCATATATTTT
TRBJ2-3 | TRBV29-1 | TRBD2 | 15 | NA | CSVGHLAGGSDTQYF | TGCAGCGTTGGACACTTGGCGGGAGGTTCAGATACGCAGTATTTT
TRBJ2-1 | TRBV12-5 | NA | 14 | NA | CASGPGTSGNEQFF | TGTGCTAGTGGTCCAGGGACTTCTGGCAATGAGCAGTTCTTC
TRBJ2-7 | TRBV24-1 | TRBD1 | 15 | NA | CATSEHGTGSYEQYF | TGTGCCACCAGTGAACATGGGACAGGGTCCTACGAGCAGTACTTC
TRBJ2-7 | TRBV18 | NA | 14 | once | CASSPPGTDYEQYF | TGTGCCAGCTCACCTCCGGGAACCGACTACGAGCAGTACTTC
TRBJ1-2 | TRBV27 | TRBD1 | 14 | NA | CASSAGQGNYGYTF | TGTGCCAGCAGTGCAGGACAGGGTAACTATGGCTACACCTTC
TRBJ1-2 | TRBV5-1 | TRBD1 | 16 | NA | CASSPRDRGLDYGYTF | TGCGCCAGCAGCCCCCGGGACAGGGGGCTGGACTATGGCTACACCTTC
TRBJ2-1 | TRBV29-1 | NA | 12 | NA | CSVLTPANEQFF | TGCAGCGTTCTAACCCCCGCCAATGAGCAGTTCTTC
TRBJ1-2 | TRBV2 | NA | 13 | NA | CASSSGPDRGYTF | TGTGCCAGCAGTTCCGGACCCGATAGGGGCTACACCTTC
TRBJ2-7 | TRBV5-1 | NA | 14 | NA | CASSLGSGTYEQYF | TGCGCCAGCAGTTTGGGGTCGGGAACCTACGAGCAGTACTTC
TRBJ2-1 | TRBV14 | NA | 15 | NA | CASSQLASSYNEQFF | TGTGCCAGCAGCCAACTAGCTAGCTCCTACAATGAGCAGTTCTTC
TRBJ1-6 | TRBV2 | NA | 13 | NA | CASRVANNSPLHF | TGTGCCAGCAGGGTGGCAAATAATTCACCCCTCCACTTT
TRBJ2-1 | TRBV9 | NA | 15 | NA | CASSITGASGNEQFF | TGTGCCAGCAGCATCACAGGGGCCAGCGGGAATGAGCAGTTCTTC
TRBJ2-1 | TRBV5-1 | TRBD2 | 16 | NA | CASSFSGGRSYNEQFF | TGCGCCAGCAGCTTCTCGGGGGGGCGGTCCTACAATGAGCAGTTCTTC
TRBJ2-3 | TRBV18 | TRBD2 | 15 | NA | CASSAKRGSTDTQYF | TGTGCCAGCTCAGCCAAGCGGGGGAGCACAGATACGCAGTATTTT
TRBJ2-1 | TRBV2 | TRBD2 | 16 | NA | CASSGRETSGSNEQFF | TGTGCCAGCAGTGGGAGGGAGACTAGCGGGAGTAATGAGCAGTTCTTC
TRBJ1-5 | TRBV20-1 | TRBD1 | 14 | NA | CSAPDRADNQPQHF | TGCAGTGCTCCCGACAGGGCCGACAATCAGCCCCAGCATTTT
TRBJ2-4 | TRBV11-2 | NA | 15 | NA | CASSLEGTVKNIQYF | TGTGCCAGCAGCTTAGAAGGGACGGTCAAAAACATTCAGTACTTC
TRBJ2-7 | TRBV3-1 | NA | 12 | NA | CASSQDPGEQYF | TGTGCCAGCAGCCAAGATCCGGGAGAGCAGTACTTC
TRBJ1-3 | TRBV11-1 | NA | 16 | NA | CASSPWSRISGNTIYF | TGTGCCAGCAGCCCCTGGTCGCGGATCTCTGGAAACACCATATATTTT
TRBJ2-2 | TRBV18 | NA | 16 | NA | CASSPQAGHTGELFFF | NA
TRBJ2-7 | TRBV4-1 | TRBD2 | 13 | NA | CASSQAGGVEQYF | TGCGCCAGCAGCCAGGCGGGGGGGGTCGAGCAGTACTTC
TRBJ2-1 | TRBV6-1 | NA | 15 | NA | CASSAMAGTYNEQFF | TGTGCCAGCAGTGCCATGGCGGGGACTTACAATGAGCAGTTCTTC
TRBJ2-2 | TRBV11-1 | TRBD1 | 16 | NA | CASSLGGQGNTGELFF | TGTGCCAGCAGCTTAGGGGGACAGGGAAACACCGGGGAGCTGTTTTTT
TRBJ2-5 | TRBV14 | NA | 14 | NA | CASSQPGPQETQYF | TGTGCCAGCAGCCAACCAGGACCCCAAGAGACCCAGTACTTC
TRBJ2-2 | TRBV29-1 | TRBD1 | 14 | NA | CSVARTGGTGELFF | TGCAGCGTTGCTCGGACAGGGGGCACCGGGGAGCTGTTTTTT
TRBJ1-1 | TRBV19 | TRBD1 | 15 | NA | CASSEQGAGYTEAFF | TGTGCCAGTAGTGAACAGGGGGCTGGGTACACTGAAGCTTTCTTT
TRBJ2-1 | TRBV10-3 | NA | 11 | NA | CAISGFGEQFF | TGTGCCATCAGTGGGTTTGGCGAGCAGTTCTTC
TRBJ2-5 | TRBV29-1 | NA | 12 | NA | CSADRDQETQYF | TGCAGCGCTGACAGAGACCAAGAGACCCAGTACTTC
TRBJ1-2 | TRBV11-3 | TRBD1 | 15 | NA | CASSPVGTGPYGYTF | TGTGCCAGCAGCCCGGTGGGGACAGGGCCCTATGGCTACACCTTC
TRBJ2-2 | TRBV4-1 | TRBD1 | 17 | NA | CASSQGPRQGITGELFF | TGCGCCAGCAGCCAAGGTCCCCGACAGGGAATAACCGGGGAGCTGTTTTTT
TRBJ2-7 | TRBV12-3/TRBV12-4 | NA | 18 | NA | CASSFSSRAGLSSYEQYF | TGTGCCAGCAGTTTTAGTAGCCGGGCAGGGCTGAGCTCCTACGAGCAGTACTTC
TRBJ1-1 | TRBV5-1 | NA | 14 | NA | CASSSDGSNTEAFF | TGCGCCAGCAGCTCGGACGGGTCGAACACTGAAGCTTTCTTT